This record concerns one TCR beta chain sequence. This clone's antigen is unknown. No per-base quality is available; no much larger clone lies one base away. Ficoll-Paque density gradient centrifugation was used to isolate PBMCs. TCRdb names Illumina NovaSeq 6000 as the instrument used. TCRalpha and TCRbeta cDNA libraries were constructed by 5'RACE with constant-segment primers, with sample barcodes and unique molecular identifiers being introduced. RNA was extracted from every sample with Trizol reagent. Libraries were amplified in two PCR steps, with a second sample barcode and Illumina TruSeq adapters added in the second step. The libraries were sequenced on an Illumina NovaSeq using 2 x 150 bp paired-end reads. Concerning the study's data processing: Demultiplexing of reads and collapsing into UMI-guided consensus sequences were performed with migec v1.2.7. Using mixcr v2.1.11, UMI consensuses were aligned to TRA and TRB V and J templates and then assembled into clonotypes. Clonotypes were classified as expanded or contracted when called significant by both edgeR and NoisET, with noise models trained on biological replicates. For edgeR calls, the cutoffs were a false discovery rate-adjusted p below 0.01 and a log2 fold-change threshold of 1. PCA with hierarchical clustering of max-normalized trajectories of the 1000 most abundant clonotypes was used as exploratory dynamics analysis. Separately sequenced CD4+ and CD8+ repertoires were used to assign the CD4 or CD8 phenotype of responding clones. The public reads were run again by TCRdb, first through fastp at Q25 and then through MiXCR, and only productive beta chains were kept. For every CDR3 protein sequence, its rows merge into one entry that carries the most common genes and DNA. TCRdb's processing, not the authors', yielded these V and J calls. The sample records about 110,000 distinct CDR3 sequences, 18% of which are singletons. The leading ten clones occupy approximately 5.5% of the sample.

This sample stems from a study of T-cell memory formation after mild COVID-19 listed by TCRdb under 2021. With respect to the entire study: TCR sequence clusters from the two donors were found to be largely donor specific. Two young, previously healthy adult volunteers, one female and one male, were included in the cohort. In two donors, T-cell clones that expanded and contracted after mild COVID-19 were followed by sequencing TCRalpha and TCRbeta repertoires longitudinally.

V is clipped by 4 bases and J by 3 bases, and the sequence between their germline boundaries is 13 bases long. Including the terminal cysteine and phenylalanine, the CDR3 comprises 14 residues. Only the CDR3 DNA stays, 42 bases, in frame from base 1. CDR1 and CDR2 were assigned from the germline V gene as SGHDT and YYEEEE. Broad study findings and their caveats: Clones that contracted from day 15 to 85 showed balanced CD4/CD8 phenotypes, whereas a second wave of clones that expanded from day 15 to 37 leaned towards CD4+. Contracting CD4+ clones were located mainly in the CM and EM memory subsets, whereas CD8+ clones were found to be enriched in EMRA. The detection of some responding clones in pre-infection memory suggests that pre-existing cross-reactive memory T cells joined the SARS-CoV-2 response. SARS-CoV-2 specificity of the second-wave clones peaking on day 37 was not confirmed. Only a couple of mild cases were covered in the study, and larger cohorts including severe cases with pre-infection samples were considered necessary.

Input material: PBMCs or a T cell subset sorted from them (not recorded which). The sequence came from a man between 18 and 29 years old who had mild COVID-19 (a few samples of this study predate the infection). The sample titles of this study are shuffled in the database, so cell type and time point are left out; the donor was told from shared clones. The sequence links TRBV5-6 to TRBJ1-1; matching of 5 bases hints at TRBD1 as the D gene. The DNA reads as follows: TGTGCCAGCAGCCTACAGGACGGTTACACTGAAGCTTTCTTT. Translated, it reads CASSLQDGYTEAFF.